This T cell receptor (beta chain) was found in a study of blood T cell repertoires in COVID-19. Study-level information: From the United States, Italy and Spain came samples of acute and convalescent COVID-19. The cDNA or gDNA used as material had been derived from T cells, B-cell-depleted T cells, or PBMCs.

The ends were cut back, 2 bases at V and 8 bases at J, with 13 bases in the middle. CDR3 length: 14 amino acids. Germline V CDR1 and CDR2: LGHNA, YSLEER. Under the authors' procedure: Reference gene primer amplification gave estimated nucleated cell counts. Assay used: immunoSEQ multiplex PCR; TCRdb lists only in-frame clones, some missing. V and J calls and clone size are given by that table; D and trimming were obtained from the DNA. The data hold tens of thousands of clones, with around 86% observed a single time. This chain links TRBV4-3 with TRBJ2-1; D may be TRBD2 (6 bases). The sample comprised peripheral blood. The source of this sequence is an older man with acute or convalescent COVID-19. CDR3 sequence reads: CASSQSRAGHEQFF. Written as DNA, the CDR3 is TGCGCCAGCAGCCAAAGCCGTGCGGGGCATGAGCAGTTCTTC.